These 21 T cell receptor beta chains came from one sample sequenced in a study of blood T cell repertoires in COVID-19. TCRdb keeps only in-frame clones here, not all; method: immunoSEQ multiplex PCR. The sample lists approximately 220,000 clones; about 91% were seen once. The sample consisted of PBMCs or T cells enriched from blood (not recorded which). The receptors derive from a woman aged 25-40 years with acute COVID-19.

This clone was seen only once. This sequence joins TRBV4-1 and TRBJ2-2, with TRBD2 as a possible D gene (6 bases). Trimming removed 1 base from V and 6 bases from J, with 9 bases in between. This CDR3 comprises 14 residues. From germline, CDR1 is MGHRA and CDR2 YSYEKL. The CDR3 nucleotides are TGCGCCAGCAGCCAAGGCCGGGGGTCCGGGGAGCTGTTTTTT. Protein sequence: CASSQGRGSGELFF.

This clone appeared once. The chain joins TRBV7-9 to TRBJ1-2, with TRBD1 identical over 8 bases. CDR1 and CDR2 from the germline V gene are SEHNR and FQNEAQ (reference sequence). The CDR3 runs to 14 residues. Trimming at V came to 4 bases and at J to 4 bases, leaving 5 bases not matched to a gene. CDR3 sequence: CASSSTGTGYGYTF. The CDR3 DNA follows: TGTGCCAGCAGCTCAACCGGGACAGGCTATGGCTACACCTTC.

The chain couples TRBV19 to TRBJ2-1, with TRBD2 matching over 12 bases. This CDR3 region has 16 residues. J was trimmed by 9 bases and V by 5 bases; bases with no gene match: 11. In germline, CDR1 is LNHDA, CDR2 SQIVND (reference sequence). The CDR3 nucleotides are TGTGCCAGTAGTCCCCGTTCTAGCGGGGGGGCCGTTGAGCAGTTCTTC. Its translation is CASSPRSSGGAVEQFF.

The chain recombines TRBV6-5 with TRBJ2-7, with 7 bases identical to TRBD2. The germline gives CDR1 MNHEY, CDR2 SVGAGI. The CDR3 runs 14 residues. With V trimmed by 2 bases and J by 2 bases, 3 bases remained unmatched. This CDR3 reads CASSYGGVPYEQYF. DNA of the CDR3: TGTGCCAGCAGTTACGGGGGGGTTCCCTACGAGCAGTACTTC.

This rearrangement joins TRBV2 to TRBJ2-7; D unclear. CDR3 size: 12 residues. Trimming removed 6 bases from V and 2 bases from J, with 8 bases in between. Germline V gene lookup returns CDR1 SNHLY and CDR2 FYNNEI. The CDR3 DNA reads TGTGCCAGCAGAGCTGATGCCTACGAGCAGTACTTC. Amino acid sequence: CASRADAYEQYF.

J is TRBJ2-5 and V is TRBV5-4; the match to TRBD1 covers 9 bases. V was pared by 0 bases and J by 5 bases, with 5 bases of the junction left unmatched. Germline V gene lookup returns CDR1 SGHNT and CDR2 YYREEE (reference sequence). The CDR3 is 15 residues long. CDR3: CASSLVDRGYETQYF. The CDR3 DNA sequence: TGTGCCAGCAGCTTGGTTGACAGGGGGTATGAGACCCAGTACTTC.

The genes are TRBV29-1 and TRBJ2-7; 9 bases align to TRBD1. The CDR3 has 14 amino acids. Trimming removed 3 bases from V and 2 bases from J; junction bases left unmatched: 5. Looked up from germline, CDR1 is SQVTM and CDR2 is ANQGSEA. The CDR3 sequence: CSVDSRDRAYEQYF. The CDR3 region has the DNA TGCAGCGTTGATAGTCGGGACAGGGCCTACGAGCAGTACTTC.

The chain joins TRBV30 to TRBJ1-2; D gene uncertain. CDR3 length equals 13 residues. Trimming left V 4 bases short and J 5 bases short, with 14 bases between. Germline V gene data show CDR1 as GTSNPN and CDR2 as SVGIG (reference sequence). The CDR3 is CAWTPPSGYGYTF. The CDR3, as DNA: TGTGCCTGGACCCCACCCTCGGGTTATGGCTACACCTTC.

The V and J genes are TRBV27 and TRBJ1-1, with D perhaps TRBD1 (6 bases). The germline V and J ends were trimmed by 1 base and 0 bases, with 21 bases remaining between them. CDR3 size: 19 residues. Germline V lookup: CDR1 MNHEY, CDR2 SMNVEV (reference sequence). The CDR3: CASSLFYRAARSMNTEAFF. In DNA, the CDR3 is TGTGCCAGCAGTTTATTTTACAGGGCAGCCCGCTCCATGAACACTGAAGCTTTCTTT.

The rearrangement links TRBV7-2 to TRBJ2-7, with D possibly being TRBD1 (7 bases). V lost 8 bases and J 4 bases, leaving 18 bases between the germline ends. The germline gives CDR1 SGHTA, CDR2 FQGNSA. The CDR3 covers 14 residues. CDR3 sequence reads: CASASQGGMYEQYF. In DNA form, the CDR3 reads TGTGCCAGCGCTTCCCAGGGGGGTATGTACGAGCAGTACTTC. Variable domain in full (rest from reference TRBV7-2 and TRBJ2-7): GAGVSQSPSNKVTEKGKDVELRCDPISGHTALYWYRQSLGQGLEFLIYFQGNSAPDKSGLPSDRFSAERTGGSVSTLTIQRTQQEDSAVYLCASASQGGMYEQYFGPGTRLTVT.

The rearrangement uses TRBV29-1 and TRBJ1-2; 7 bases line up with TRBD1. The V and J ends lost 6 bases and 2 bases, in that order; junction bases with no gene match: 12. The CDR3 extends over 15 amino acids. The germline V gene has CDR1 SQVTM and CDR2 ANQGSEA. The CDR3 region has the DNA TGCAGCGTGCCGGGACAGACACGGGGAAACTATGGCTACACCTTC. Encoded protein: CSVPGQTRGNYGYTF.

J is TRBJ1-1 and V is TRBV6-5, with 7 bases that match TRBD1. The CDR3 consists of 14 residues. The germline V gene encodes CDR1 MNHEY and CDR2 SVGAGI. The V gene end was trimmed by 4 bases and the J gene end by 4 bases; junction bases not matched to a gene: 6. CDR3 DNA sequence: TGTGCCAGCAGTTTCTCAGGGGGTCCCACTGAAGCTTTCTTT. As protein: CASSFSGGPTEAFF.

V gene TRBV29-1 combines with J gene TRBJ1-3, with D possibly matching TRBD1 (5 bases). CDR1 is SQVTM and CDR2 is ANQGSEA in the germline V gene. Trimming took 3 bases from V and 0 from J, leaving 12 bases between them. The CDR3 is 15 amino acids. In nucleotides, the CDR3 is TGCAGCGTTGATACGACAGCCTCCTCTGGAAACACCATATATTTT. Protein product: CSVDTTASSGNTIYF.

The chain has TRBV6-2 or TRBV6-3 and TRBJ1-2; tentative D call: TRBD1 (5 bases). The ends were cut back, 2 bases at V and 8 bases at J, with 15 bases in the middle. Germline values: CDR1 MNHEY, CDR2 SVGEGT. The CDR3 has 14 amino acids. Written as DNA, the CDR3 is TGTGCCAGCAGTTACGCAGCCAGGGCGAGAGGCTACACCTTC. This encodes CASSYAARARGYTF.

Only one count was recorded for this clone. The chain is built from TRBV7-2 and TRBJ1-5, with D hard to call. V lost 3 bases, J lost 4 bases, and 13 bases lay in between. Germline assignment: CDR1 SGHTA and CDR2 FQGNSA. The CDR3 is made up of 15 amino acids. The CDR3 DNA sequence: TGTGCCAGCAGCTTTGTTCACGGGATAAATCAGCCCCAGCATTTT. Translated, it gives CASSFVHGINQPQHF.

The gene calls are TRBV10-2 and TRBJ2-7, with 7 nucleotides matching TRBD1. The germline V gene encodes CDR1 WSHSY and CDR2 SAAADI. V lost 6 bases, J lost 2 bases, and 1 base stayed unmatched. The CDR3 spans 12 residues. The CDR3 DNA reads TGCGCCAGCAGCGGGACAGCCTACGAGCAGTACTTC. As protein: CASSGTAYEQYF.

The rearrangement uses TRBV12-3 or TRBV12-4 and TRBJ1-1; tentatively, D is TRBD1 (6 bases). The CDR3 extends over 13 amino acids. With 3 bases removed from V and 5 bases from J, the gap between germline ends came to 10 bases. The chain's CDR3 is CASSFSGETEAFF. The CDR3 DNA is TGTGCCAGCAGTTTTTCAGGGGAGACTGAAGCTTTCTTT.

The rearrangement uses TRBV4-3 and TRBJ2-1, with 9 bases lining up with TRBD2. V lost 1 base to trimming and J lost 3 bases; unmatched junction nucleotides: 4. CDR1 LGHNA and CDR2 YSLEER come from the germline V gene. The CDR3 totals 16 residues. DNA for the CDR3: TGCGCCAGCAGCCAAGGACTAGCGGATCACTACAATGAGCAGTTCTTC. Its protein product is CASSQGLADHYNEQFF.

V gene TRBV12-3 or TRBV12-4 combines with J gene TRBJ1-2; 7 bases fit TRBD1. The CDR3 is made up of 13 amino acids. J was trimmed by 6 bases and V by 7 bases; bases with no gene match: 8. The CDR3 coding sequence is TGTGCCAGCACCAACGACAGGGAGGATGGCTACACCTTC. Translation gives CASTNDREDGYTF.

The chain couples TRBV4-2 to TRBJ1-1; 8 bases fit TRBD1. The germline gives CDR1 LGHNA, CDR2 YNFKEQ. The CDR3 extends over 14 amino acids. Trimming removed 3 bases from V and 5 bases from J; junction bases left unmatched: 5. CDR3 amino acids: CASSQDRTGTEAFF. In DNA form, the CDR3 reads TGTGCCAGCAGCCAGGACCGGACAGGGACTGAAGCTTTCTTT.

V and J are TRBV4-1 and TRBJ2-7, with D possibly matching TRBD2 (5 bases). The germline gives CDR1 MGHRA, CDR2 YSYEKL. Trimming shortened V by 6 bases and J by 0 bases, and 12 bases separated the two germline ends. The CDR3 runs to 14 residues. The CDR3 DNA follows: TGCGCCAGCAGGGCTAGCTCTCCCTCCTACGAGCAGTACTTC. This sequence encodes CASRASSPSYEQYF.